This TCR beta chain is from a study of regulatory T cells in long-lasting Graves disease. This clonotype was detected only a few times. Its antigen is undetermined. To make TCR beta libraries, researchers used iRepertoire HTBI primers and Arm-PCR of CDR3 regions. In the original workflow: Samples collectively showed around 56 TRBV and approximately 13 TRBJ segments. A single record per CDR3 protein comes from TCRdb applying MiXCR to the multiplex PCR reads. TCRdb, not the authors, supplied the V and J calls. The sample carries around 460,000 distinct CDR3 sequences, 20% to 25% recorded once. The CDR3 has 15 residues. V lost 5 bases and J lost 0, with 8 bases in between. The study's findings and limits: Segments TRBV28, TRBJ1-2 and TRBJ2-5 showed preferential usage in persistent disease.

Regarding time point: persistent/refractory GD, antithyroid drugs over 5 years with positive TRAb. Scientists built the TCR library using RNA that was extracted from PBMCs. The input for sequencing was peripheral blood mononuclear cells (PBMCs), taken when the disease was refractory, from a patient treated with antithyroid drugs. This clonotype originated in a female donor with Graves disease. This chain connects TRBV12-3 or TRBV12-4 to TRBJ2-6; D perhaps matches TRBD1 (5 bases). CDR3 region: CASSQGVSGANVLTF. CDR3 bases: TGTGCCAGCAGTCAGGGTGTCTCTGGGGCCAACGTCCTGACTTTC.